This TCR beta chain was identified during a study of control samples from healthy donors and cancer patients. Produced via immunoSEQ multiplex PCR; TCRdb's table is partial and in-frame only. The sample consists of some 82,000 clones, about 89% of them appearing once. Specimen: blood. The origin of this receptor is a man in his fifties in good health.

DNA for the CDR3: TGTGCCAGTGGGATGGACAGGGGGCCCAATCAGCCCCAGCATTTT. Its protein product is CASGMDRGPNQPQHF. The chain employs TRBV2 and TRBJ1-5; 11 bases line up with TRBD1. J gave up 3 bases and V 9 bases, and 7 bases lay outside the gene matches. This CDR3 spans 15 amino acids. The germline V gene encodes CDR1 SNHLY and CDR2 FYNNEI. Complete variable domain (other parts from reference TRBV2 and TRBJ1-5): EPEVTQTPSHQVTQMGQEVILRCVPISNHLYFYWYRQILGQKVEFLVSFYNNEISEKSEIFDDQFSVERPDGSNFTLKIRSTKLEDSAMYFCASGMDRGPNQPQHFGDGTRLSIL.